A selection of T cell receptor beta chains follows, all from one sample in a study of blood T cells in healthy people across ages. TCRdb reanalysed the 5' RACE reads using MiXCR and keeps one entry per CDR3 protein. The sample carries roughly 1,700,000 distinct CDR3 sequences, roughly 28% recorded once. Sequencing input: blood. These receptors all stem from a woman younger than 45 in good health. The CDR3 runs from the conserved cysteine through the conserved F or W. The D gene is left open where the match is weak. Only some rows state a clone size, as once, few, many or a class for expanded clones.

D	J	V	size	DNA	CDR3
NA	TRBJ2-7	TRBV5-6	NA	TGTGCCAGCATCAACTCGGGGGTGCAGTACGAGCAGTACTTC	CASINSGVQYEQYF
NA	TRBJ2-6	TRBV5-1	many	TGCGCCAGCAGCTTCAAGGAGGGGCAGGGCTCTGGGGCCAACGTCCTGACTTTC	CASSFKEGQGSGANVLTF
NA	TRBJ1-1	TRBV30	NA	TGTGCCTGGAGTGTACAGGTGAACACTGAAGCTTTCTTT	CAWSVQVNTEAFF
NA	TRBJ2-2	TRBV5-6	NA	TGTGCCAGCAGCTTGTTTGCTACTCTAAACACCGGGGAGCTGTTTTTT	CASSLFATLNTGELFF
TRBD1	TRBJ1-1	TRBV6-4	few	TGTGCCAGCAGTAGACGAACCACAGGGGCTTTGGTGAACACTGAAGCTTTCTTT	CASSRRTTGALVNTEAFF
NA	TRBJ2-5	TRBV11-2	NA	TGTGCCAGCAGCTTGTGGGGAGCAGAAGAGACCCAGTACTTC	CASSLWGAEETQYF
TRBD1	TRBJ1-4	TRBV5-1	NA	TGCGCCAGCATGAGACAGGGGGGTGAAAAACTGTTTTTT	CASMRQGGEKLFF
TRBD1	TRBJ2-1	TRBV5-5	NA	TGTGCCAGCGGCTGGGACAGGCCTAGAGAGCAGTTCTTC	CASGWDRPREQFF
NA	TRBJ2-7	TRBV30	few	TGTGCCTGGAGCCAGGGATACTCCTACGAGCAGTACTTC	CAWSQGYSYEQYF
NA	TRBJ2-1	TRBV12-3/TRBV12-4	few	TGTGCCAGCAGGACTTTTAAGGGGGGGCCTAACAATGAGCAGTTCTTC	CASRTFKGGPNNEQFF
TRBD2	TRBJ2-1	TRBV6-2/TRBV6-3	few	TGTGCCAGCAGCCTACTAGCGGGAGCTATCAATGAGCAGTTCTTC	CASSLLAGAINEQFF
NA	TRBJ2-1	TRBV14	many	TGTGCCAGCAGCCAAGGACCAGGTAGGAATGAGCAGTTCTTC	CASSQGPGRNEQFF
NA	TRBJ2-4	TRBV30	NA	TGTGCCCTCTACCTCCGACGGGATGAGCAGTACTTC	CALYLRRDEQYF
TRBD1	TRBJ2-1	TRBV4-3	many	TGCGCCAGCAGCCCCACCCGGGACAGGGGATATTATAATGAGCAGTTCTTC	CASSPTRDRGYYNEQFF
NA	TRBJ2-5	TRBV29-1	many	TGCAGCGTGAGGGGTTGGGAGGACCAGTACTTC	CSVRGWEDQYF
NA	TRBJ2-5	TRBV12-3/TRBV12-4	few	TGTGCCAGCAGTTTTTTCGCCCAAGAGACCCAGTACTTC	CASSFFAQETQYF
TRBD2	TRBJ2-7	TRBV25-1	few	TGTGCCAGCAGTGAATATCGGACTAGCGGGGGATGCGAGCAGTACTTC	CASSEYRTSGGCEQYF
NA	TRBJ1-5	TRBV5-1	many	TGCGCCAGCAGCTTGGGGCAGGGGAGCGATCAGCCCCAGCATTTT	CASSLGQGSDQPQHF
NA	TRBJ2-7	TRBV5-1	NA	TGCGCCAGCAGCTTGGAACCAGGGACCTACAATGAGCAGTACTTC	CASSLEPGTYNEQYF
NA	TRBJ1-2	TRBV27	many	TGTGCCAGCTCGGCAGGGGACGTTACGGACTATGGCTACACCTTC	CASSAGDVTDYGYTF
TRBD2	TRBJ2-5	TRBV29-1	NA	TGCAGCGTTGAGCCTAGCGGAGTCCAAGAGACCCAGTACTTC	CSVEPSGVQETQYF
TRBD2	TRBJ2-7	TRBV7-2	many	TGTGCCAGCAGCTTCGGGGGGGAGCGCACCTACGAGCAGTACTTC	CASSFGGERTYEQYF
NA	TRBJ1-1	TRBV5-6	NA	TGTGCCAGCAGCTTGCTGGACAGTGGGGCTAACACTGAAGCTTTCTTT	CASSLLDSGANTEAFF
NA	TRBJ2-5	TRBV7-9	few	TGTGCCAGCGCAATCGGGGGCCTCCAAGAGACCCAGTACTTC	CASAIGGLQETQYF
TRBD2	TRBJ2-1	TRBV10-3	few	TGTGCCATCAGTGAGCATGGACTAGCGGGGGGCCGCAATGAGCAGTTCTTC	CAISEHGLAGGRNEQFF
NA	TRBJ2-1	TRBV18	many	TGTGCCAGCTCACCACTACAGTACAATGAGCAGTTCTTC	CASSPLQYNEQFF
NA	TRBJ1-5	TRBV3-1	few	TGTGCCAGCAGCCAAGATTTTGGCGGAAATCAGCCCCAGCATTTT	CASSQDFGGNQPQHF
NA	TRBJ1-5	TRBV19	NA	TGTGCCAGTAGCCTCCTTCGGCAGGTAGTAGGCAATCAGCCCCAGCATTTT	CASSLLRQVVGNQPQHF
NA	TRBJ2-7	TRBV15	many	TGTGCCACCAGCAGAGGGACGCGCTACGAGCAGTACTTC	CATSRGTRYEQYF
TRBD1	TRBJ1-2	TRBV2	NA	TGTGCCAGCAGTGAAGGGACAGGGGAAGGCTACACCTTC	CASSEGTGEGYTF
TRBD2	TRBJ2-3	TRBV27	NA	TGTGCCAGCAGTTTCTCTAGCGGGGGGCTACATACGCAGTATTTT	CASSFSSGGLHTQYF
NA	TRBJ2-7	TRBV12-3/TRBV12-4	few	TGTGCCAGCAGTTTAGTAGTCCACGAGCAGTACTTC	CASSLVVHEQYF
TRBD2	TRBJ2-1	TRBV7-9	NA	TGTGCCAGCAGCTCTCTAGCGGGATTCCGCGCCGCCTACAATGAGCAGTTCTTC	CASSSLAGFRAAYNEQFF
NA	TRBJ1-1	TRBV7-2	many	TGTGCCAGCAGCTTCCCCGAAGCTTTCTTT	CASSFPEAFF
NA	TRBJ2-3	TRBV20-1	NA	TGCAGTGCTAGAGCACCGGGACCGAACACAGATACGCAGTATTTT	CSARAPGPNTDTQYF
TRBD1	TRBJ2-1	TRBV7-9	few	TGTGCCAGCAGGGGTTTAGGGGGCGGACCCTACAATGAGCAGTTCTTC	CASRGLGGGPYNEQFF
NA	TRBJ2-3	TRBV4-1	few	TGCGCCAGCAGGTCCCCGGCCTCGGATACGCAGTATTTT	CASRSPASDTQYF
TRBD1	TRBJ2-7	TRBV10-3	few	TGTGCCATCAGTGGGGTCGGACAGGGTAAATACGAGCAGTACTTC	CAISGVGQGKYEQYF
NA	TRBJ2-4	TRBV5-6	NA	TGTGCCAGCGGGTCGACCATTCAGTACTTC	CASGSTIQYF
TRBD1	TRBJ1-2	TRBV4-1	many	TGCGCCAGCAGCTCCGGGACAGGGCTATATGGCTACACCTTC	CASSSGTGLYGYTF
TRBD1	TRBJ1-6	TRBV3-1	NA	TGTGCCGGCAGCCATGGACAGGGGAGCTCCTATAATTCGCCCCTCCACTTT	CAGSHGQGSSYNSPLHF
TRBD2	TRBJ2-2	TRBV28	NA	TGTGCCAGCAGTACTAGCGGGAGTGCCACCGGGGAGCTGTTTTTT	CASSTSGSATGELFF
TRBD1	TRBJ1-2	TRBV2	NA	TGTGCCAGCAGCGCCAGACAGGGTAGTGGCTATGGCTACACCTTC	CASSARQGSGYGYTF
TRBD2	TRBJ2-3	TRBV7-2	NA	TGTGCCAGCAGCTTTGCGGGAGGCTGGGATACGCAGTATTTT	CASSFAGGWDTQYF
TRBD2	TRBJ2-1	TRBV7-9	many	TGTGCCAGCAGCTTAGAGTCCCTAGCGGGAGGCCCCTCCCAGTTCTTC	CASSLESLAGGPSQFF
TRBD2	TRBJ2-3	TRBV9	NA	TGTGCCAGCAGCCCCGGGCGGGAGGTGTCAGATACGCAGTATTTT	CASSPGREVSDTQYF
TRBD1	TRBJ2-5	TRBV27	many	TGTGCCAGCAGTGAGGGACAGCAACAAGAGACCCAGTACTTC	CASSEGQQQETQYF
NA	TRBJ2-1	TRBV28	NA	TGTGCCAGCAGTTTAACGTTGGCAGGTTGGCAGTTCTTC	CASSLTLAGWQFF
TRBD1	TRBJ2-7	TRBV20-1	NA	TGCAGTGCTAGGACCGGGACAGGGGGAGACGAGCAGTACTTC	CSARTGTGGDEQYF
NA	TRBJ1-4	TRBV25-1	few	TGTGCCAGCAGAAGGTATCCTAATGAAAAACTGTTTTTT	CASRRYPNEKLFF